The 15 T cell receptor beta chains given below trace back to one sample, sequenced in a study of blood T cell repertoires in COVID-19. The data were produced by immunoSEQ multiplex PCR, yet TCRdb's version contains in-frame clones alone and is incomplete. The repertoire has 80,000 to 130,000 clones, just over 85% of them found once; the top ten carry 2% to 3%. The source material was PBMCs or T cells enriched from blood (not recorded which). The source of these receptors is a woman in her forties or fifties who had recovered from COVID-19.

This clone appeared a few times. This chain uses TRBV6-5 with TRBJ1-6; no firm D call. There are 15 residues in the CDR3. The V gene lost 2 bases and the J gene lost 14 bases, with 19 bases spanning the gap. Per the germline V gene, CDR1 is MNHEY and CDR2 is SVGAGI. CDR3 coding DNA: TGTGCCAGCAGTTACGTTTTCGGTTCAGCGGAGGCCCTCCACTTT. As protein: CASSYVFGSAEALHF.

The chain uses TRBV7-9 and TRBJ2-3; the D gene is possibly TRBD2 (5 bases). The V end was cut by 5 bases, the J end by 2 bases, with 14 bases between. The CDR3 contains 15 residues. CDR1 is SEHNR and CDR2 is FQNEAQ in the germline V gene (reference sequence). The CDR3 loop reads CASSAGIITTDTQYF. CDR3 in DNA: TGTGCCAGCAGCGCCGGGATCATTACCACAGATACGCAGTATTTT.

The rearrangement uses TRBV11-2 and TRBJ1-6, with D maybe TRBD1 (5 bases). V was clipped by 2 bases and J by 4 bases, with 15 bases between them. Looked up from germline, CDR1 is SGHAT and CDR2 is FQNNGV. This CDR3 contains 17 residues. Here the CDR3 reads CASSLNEAGRYNSPLHF. CDR3 in DNA: TGTGCCAGCAGCTTAAATGAGGCAGGGAGGTATAATTCACCCCTCCACTTT.

The rearrangement uses TRBV28 and TRBJ1-2; TRBD1 might be the D (6 bases). The V gene's germline CDR1 is MDHEN and CDR2 SYDVKM. The length of the CDR3 is 15 residues. Deletions cut 7 bases from V and 0 bases from J, with 15 bases between. The CDR3 loop reads CASTPRGGPNYGYTF. CDR3 bases: TGTGCCAGCACCCCCCGCGGGGGCCCTAACTATGGCTACACCTTC.

This rearrangement joins TRBV4-1 to TRBJ1-5, with D uncertain. Germline V CDR1 and CDR2: MGHRA, YSYEKL. Between the trimmed V and J ends, which lost 8 bases and 2 bases, there was a span of 4 bases. The CDR3 spans 11 residues. The CDR3 loop reads CASRCNQPQHF. The CDR3 nucleotides are TGCGCCAGCCGGTGCAATCAGCCCCAGCATTTT.

The chain links TRBV24-1 to TRBJ2-7, with TRBD2 identical over 7 bases. Germline CDR1 KGHDR, CDR2 SFDVKD. CDR3 length: 15 amino acids. V gave up 3 bases and J gave up 1 base; unmatched junction bases: 5. The CDR3 region is CATSDEASGSYEQYF. As DNA, the CDR3 is TGTGCCACCAGTGATGAGGCTAGCGGTTCCTACGAGCAGTACTTC.

This rearrangement joins TRBV28 to TRBJ2-1; maybe TRBD2 (6 bases). The CDR3 contains 14 residues. CDR1 and CDR2 from the germline V gene are MDHEN and SYDVKM. This CDR3 is CAISRGTAYNEQFF. For the CDR3, the DNA is TGTGCAATCAGTCGGGGGACCGCCTACAATGAGCAGTTCTTC.

J is TRBJ1-1 and V is TRBV30; D gene uncertain. The CDR3 consists of 13 residues. Trimming stripped 4 bases from V and 1 base from J, with 10 bases between. Germline CDR1 GTSNPN, CDR2 SVGIG (reference sequence). The CDR3 DNA sequence: TGTGCCTGGACCGCCGGGGAGAACACTGAAGCTTTCTTT. Amino acid sequence: CAWTAGENTEAFF.

This sequence joins TRBV5-1 and TRBJ2-3; 7 bases line up with TRBD2. The germline V gene has CDR1 SGHRS and CDR2 YFSETQ. There are 15 residues in the CDR3. Losses at the gene ends were 0 bases for V and 1 base for J; bases not matched to a gene: 2. The CDR3 DNA is TGCGCCAGCAGCTTGGGGGCGGGAGGCACAGATACGCAGTATTTT. Its protein is CASSLGAGGTDTQYF.

As concerns this clone: This sample also contains other DNA sequences that code for the same CDR3. The gene calls are TRBV6-5 and TRBJ2-7; 7 bases are shared with TRBD1. The CDR3 extends over 14 amino acids. Looked up from germline, CDR1 is MNHEY and CDR2 is SVGAGI. The ends lost 6 bases at V and 4 bases at J; junction bases unmatched: 9. CDR3 in DNA: TGTGCCAGCAGGAGACAGGGAGCCCCTTACGAGCAGTACTTC. It translates to CASRRQGAPYEQYF.

The V call is TRBV2, the J call TRBJ2-2; D may be TRBD2 (5 bases). Between the trimmed V and J ends, which lost 2 bases and 5 bases, there was a span of 6 bases. Germline CDR1 is SNHLY and CDR2 is FYNNEI. The CDR3 runs to 13 residues. This CDR3 reads CASSERETGELFF. The DNA of the CDR3 is TGTGCCAGCAGTGAACGGGAAACCGGGGAGCTGTTTTTT.

The chain links TRBV27 to TRBJ2-7, with 7 bases aligning to TRBD1. V gave up 7 bases and J gave up 3 bases; unmatched junction bases: 12. Per germline, CDR1 MNHEY and CDR2 SMNVEV (reference sequence). The CDR3 is 15 amino acids. The CDR3 bases are TGTGCCAGCACCCAAAACCGGGACAGAATCTACGAGCAGTACTTC. As protein: CASTQNRDRIYEQYF.

The chain joins TRBV28 to TRBJ1-5; D is perhaps TRBD1 (6 bases). The CDR3 is 14 residues long. Between the trimmed V and J ends, which lost 4 bases and 6 bases, there was a span of 13 bases. Germline V gene data show CDR1 as MDHEN and CDR2 as SYDVKM. The CDR3 loop reads CASSSTGTSQPQHF. DNA of the CDR3: TGTGCCAGCAGTTCCACCGGGACATCTCAGCCCCAGCATTTT.

The V gene is TRBV18, the J gene TRBJ2-5; D gene unclear. Trimming took 3 bases from V and 5 from J, leaving 4 bases between them. Germline values: CDR1 KGHSH, CDR2 LQKENI. The length of the CDR3 is 11 residues. The CDR3 here is CASSPEETQYF. CDR3 nucleotides: TGTGCCAGCTCACCCGAGGAGACCCAGTACTTC.

V and J are TRBV5-5 and TRBJ1-1; TRBD1 is a possible D gene (5 bases). From germline, CDR1 is SGHKS and CDR2 YYEKEE (reference sequence). This CDR3 region has 13 residues. V shed 0 bases and J shed 5 bases, with 8 bases lying between them. CDR3 amino acids: CASSLAGNTEAFF. CDR3 sequence (DNA): TGTGCCAGCAGCTTGGCAGGGAATACTGAAGCTTTCTTT.